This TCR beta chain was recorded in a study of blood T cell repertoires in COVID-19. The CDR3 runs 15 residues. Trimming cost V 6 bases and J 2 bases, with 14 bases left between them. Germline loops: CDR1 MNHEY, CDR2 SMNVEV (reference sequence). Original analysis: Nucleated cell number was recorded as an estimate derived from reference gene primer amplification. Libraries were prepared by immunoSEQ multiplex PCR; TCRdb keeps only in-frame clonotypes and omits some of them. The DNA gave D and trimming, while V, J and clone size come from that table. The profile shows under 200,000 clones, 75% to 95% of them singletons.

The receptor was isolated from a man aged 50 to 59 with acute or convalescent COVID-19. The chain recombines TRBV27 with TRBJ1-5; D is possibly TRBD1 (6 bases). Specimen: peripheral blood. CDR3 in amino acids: CASRDRLTGNQPQHF. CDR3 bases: TGTGCCAGCAGAGACAGGCTGACTGGCAATCAGCCCCAGCATTTT.